The source of this TCR beta chain is a study of vaccination effects on CD4 cells after COVID-19. Findings of the study overall: After vaccination of healthy people, only 1 of 255 vaccine-induced clones cross-reacted with common cold coronaviruses.

Regarding this clone: The antigen is undetermined.

Assay used: immunoSEQ multiplex PCR; TCRdb lists only in-frame clones, some missing. The sample records about 38,000 clones, roughly 82% being singletons. CDR3 length equals 12 residues. Germline CDR1 MNHEY, CDR2 SMNVEV (reference sequence). V was clipped by 4 bases and J by 2 bases, with 4 bases between them. Following 10 days of culture, CD4+ T cells were isolated. The material was CD4+ T cells from PBMCs cultured without peptide, obtained before COVID-19 vaccination. This clonotype was sampled from a human donor who received a COVID-19 vaccine. The V gene is TRBV27, the J gene TRBJ2-3; no clear D. CDR3 bases: TGTGCCAGCAGTTCTTTCACAGATACGCAGTATTTT. Amino acid sequence: CASSSFTDTQYF.